This T cell receptor beta chain was obtained from a study of shared clonotypes between healthy human individuals. Some clones are missing from TCRdb's copy, which holds only in-frame ones; the method was immunoSEQ multiplex PCR. The sample shows over 950,000 clones, approximately 80% of them seen only once. V shed 4 bases, J shed 4 bases, and the junction held 8 bases outside the gene matches. The germline gives CDR1 SGHRS, CDR2 YFSETQ. The CDR3 length is 15 residues. The sample taken for sequencing was memory CD4+ T cells from PBMCs. The subset denotes: CD45RA-negative fraction. The TCR sequence derives from a man between 18 and 35 years old in good health. Some clones in this sample may be carry-over from other donors' samples. V usage is TRBV5-1 and J usage is TRBJ2-7; 10 bases map to TRBD1. The CDR3 loop reads CASSLRTGGDYEQYF. CDR3 sequence (DNA): TGCGCCAGCAGCCTTCGGACAGGGGGAGATTACGAGCAGTACTTC.